These T cell receptor beta chains were read from a single sample in a study of T-cell reconstitution after alpha-beta-depleted transplantation in children. MiXCR was run by TCRdb on the PCR reads, yielding one entry per CDR3 protein. The data hold under 750,000 distinct CDR3 sequences, with 23% observed a single time. The sample here was PBMCs, mostly from graft donor cells, taken 360 days after TCRalphabeta/CD19-depleted stem cell transplant. Source of these receptors: a boy under two years old who had a stem cell transplant for acute myeloid leukemia, so the T cells may come from the graft donor. Each CDR3 is given with its conserved first and last residue. D genes are given only for firm matches. Clone size appears in some rows only: once, few, many, or a class for an expanded clone.

NA | TRBJ2-7 | many | TRBV6-5 | 11 | CASTEGGEQYF | TGTGCCAGCACCGAGGGGGGGGAGCAGTACTTC
TRBD1 | TRBJ1-5 | many | TRBV29-1 | 15 | CSVVLTGARNQPQHF | TGCAGCGTTGTGCTCACAGGGGCTAGGAATCAGCCCCAGCATTTT
NA | TRBJ2-5 | NA | TRBV12-3/TRBV12-4 | 12 | CASSAIDKTQYF | TGTGCCAGCAGTGCAATCGACAAGACCCAGTACTTC
NA | TRBJ2-1 | NA | TRBV7-6 | 15 | CASSLQGNSYNEQFF | TGTGCCAGCAGCTTACAGGGGAACTCCTACAATGAGCAGTTCTTC
TRBD1 | TRBJ1-2 | NA | TRBV20-1 | 15 | CSARVRTGGAEGYTF | TGCAGTGCTAGAGTTAGGACAGGGGGCGCTGAGGGCTACACCTTC
NA | TRBJ2-2 | NA | TRBV2 | 14 | CASSSGGNTGELFF | TGTGCCAGCAGTAGCGGAGGGAACACCGGGGAGCTGTTTTTT
TRBD1 | TRBJ2-1 | many | TRBV9 | 17 | CASSVPTTGTGHNEQFF | TGTGCCAGCAGCGTACCTACCACCGGGACAGGTCACAATGAGCAGTTCTTC
NA | TRBJ2-1 | NA | TRBV6-1 | 14 | CASKGKDGGNEQFF | TGTGCCAGCAAGGGAAAGGACGGGGGCAATGAGCAGTTCTTC
NA | TRBJ2-7 | many | TRBV12-3/TRBV12-4 | 12 | CASATVSYEQYF | TGTGCCAGCGCAACGGTATCCTACGAGCAGTACTTC
TRBD1 | TRBJ2-3 | many | TRBV5-5 | 17 | CASSPYRTGGGSDTQYF | TGTGCCAGCAGCCCATACCGGACAGGGGGGGGCTCAGATACGCAGTATTTT
TRBD1 | TRBJ1-2 | many | TRBV28 | 15 | CATSGTGAMRYGYTF | TGTGCCACCTCCGGGACAGGGGCAATGAGGTATGGCTACACCTTC
NA | TRBJ2-3 | many | TRBV20-1 | 14 | CSARDQGSTDTQYF | TGCAGTGCTAGAGATCAAGGTAGCACAGATACGCAGTATTTT
NA | TRBJ2-5 | many | TRBV7-2 | 11 | CASSPKETQYF | TGTGCCAGCAGTCCCAAAGAGACCCAGTACTTC
NA | TRBJ2-1 | NA | TRBV7-9 | 13 | CASSLGTFYGQFF | TGTGCCAGCAGCTTGGGGACGTTTTATGGGCAGTTCTTC
NA | TRBJ2-3 | NA | TRBV12-3/TRBV12-4 | 11 | CAAVYADTQYF | TGTGCCGCCGTTTATGCAGATACGCAGTATTTT
NA | TRBJ1-2 | NA | TRBV25-1 | 16 | CASSASGALRVLGYTF | TGTGCCAGCAGTGCCTCAGGGGCCCTCCGCGTTTTGGGCTACACCTTC
NA | TRBJ2-7 | few | TRBV25-1 | 11 | CASSRTTEQYF | TGTGCCAGCAGTAGGACTACCGAGCAGTACTTC
TRBD2 | TRBJ2-1 | NA | TRBV7-2 | 17 | CASSPYSGLAGGEEQFF | TGTGCCAGCAGCCCCTATAGTGGACTAGCGGGGGGGGAAGAGCAGTTCTTC
NA | TRBJ2-6 | NA | TRBV5-1 | 18 | CASSPTTGISSGANVLTF | TGCGCCAGCAGCCCTACGACAGGTATCAGCTCTGGGGCCAACGTCCTGACTTTC
TRBD2 | TRBJ2-3 | many | TRBV4-2 | 17 | CASSQASGSGGQDTQYF | TGTGCCAGCAGCCAAGCGTCAGGAAGCGGGGGACAAGATACGCAGTATTTT
TRBD1 | TRBJ1-1 | few | TRBV20-1 | 15 | CSASFSWGTGGMPFF | TGCAGTGCTAGCTTCTCCTGGGGGACAGGGGGCATGCCTTTCTTT
NA | TRBJ1-4 | few | TRBV27 | 16 | CASSFNYGATNEKLFF | TGTGCCAGCAGTTTCAACTACGGGGCAACTAATGAAAAACTGTTTTTT
NA | TRBJ2-3 | NA | TRBV29-1 | 13 | CSVVGLNTDTQYF | TGCAGCGTTGTTGGCCTGAACACAGATACGCAGTATTTT
TRBD2 | TRBJ2-1 | NA | TRBV30 | 15 | CAWIEGTSIDNEQFF | TGTGCCTGGATAGAGGGGACTAGCATTGACAATGAGCAGTTCTTC
NA | TRBJ1-2 | NA | TRBV29-1 | 12 | CSVEVQNYGYTF | TGCAGCGTTGAGGTTCAGAACTATGGCTACACCTTC
TRBD1 | TRBJ1-2 | many | TRBV20-1 | 13 | CSAREETGDGYTF | TGCAGTGCTAGAGAGGAGACAGGGGATGGCTACACCTTC
TRBD2 | TRBJ2-3 | many | TRBV20-1 | 16 | CSARVRLAGGVDTQYF | TGCAGTGCTAGAGTTCGACTAGCGGGGGGGGTGGATACGCAGTATTTT
NA | TRBJ2-3 | NA | TRBV20-1 | 13 | CSAQTGFTDTQYF | TGCAGTGCCCAGACAGGATTCACAGATACGCAGTATTTT
TRBD1 | TRBJ1-2 | few | TRBV6-5 | 14 | CASRTPGTGYGYTF | TGTGCCAGCAGGACCCCCGGGACAGGCTATGGCTACACCTTC
NA | TRBJ1-5 | NA | TRBV5-5 | 13 | CASSLKVDQPQHF | TGTGCCAGCAGCTTGAAGGTGGATCAGCCCCAGCATTTT
TRBD2 | TRBJ2-2 | many | TRBV7-2 | 15 | CASSVAGGELGELFF | TGTGCCAGCAGCGTAGCGGGGGGTGAACTCGGGGAGCTGTTTTTT
NA | TRBJ2-3 | many | TRBV20-1 | 15 | CSARDDQPTTDTQYF | TGCAGTGCTAGAGATGACCAGCCTACCACAGATACGCAGTATTTT
TRBD2 | TRBJ2-5 | NA | TRBV7-8 | 18 | CASSSAGTSGGGGRTQYF | TGTGCCAGCAGCTCCGCAGGGACTAGCGGGGGGGGTGGGCGGACCCAGTACTTC
TRBD1 | TRBJ2-2 | many | TRBV12-3/TRBV12-4 | 14 | CASNTGANTGELFF | TGTGCCAGCAATACAGGGGCGAACACCGGGGAGCTGTTTTTT
NA | TRBJ2-5 | many | TRBV9 | 13 | CASSVAPKETQYF | TGTGCCAGCAGCGTGGCCCCCAAAGAGACCCAGTACTTC
TRBD1 | TRBJ1-2 | once | TRBV20-1 | 15 | CSAREAQGVGYGYTF | TGCAGTGCTAGAGAAGCGCAGGGGGTGGGCTATGGCTACACCTTC
NA | TRBJ1-1 | many | TRBV7-9 | 9 | CALDTEAFF | TGTGCCCTCGACACTGAAGCTTTCTTT
NA | TRBJ2-1 | NA | TRBV28 | 14 | CASSFRNPNNEQFF | TGTGCCAGCAGTTTCAGGAACCCAAACAATGAGCAGTTCTTC
TRBD2 | TRBJ2-1 | NA | TRBV15 | 16 | CATSEGPSGGASEQFF | TGTGCCACCAGCGAGGGCCCTAGCGGGGGGGCTTCTGAGCAGTTCTTC
NA | TRBJ1-5 | many | TRBV6-5 | 17 | CASSYSILRQSNQPQHF | TGTGCCAGCAGTTACTCGATCCTACGACAGAGCAATCAGCCCCAGCATTTT
NA | TRBJ2-3 | many | TRBV5-6 | 15 | CASSWGTTPSDTQYF | TGTGCCAGCAGCTGGGGGACGACCCCCTCAGATACGCAGTATTTT
NA | TRBJ2-1 | NA | TRBV15 | 15 | CATSRRDSPYNEQFF | TGTGCCACCAGCAGAAGGGACTCCCCTTACAATGAGCAGTTCTTC
NA | TRBJ2-6 | NA | TRBV25-1 | 16 | CASSEARASGANVLTF | TGTGCCAGCAGTGAAGCCAGGGCGTCTGGGGCCAACGTCCTGACTTTC
TRBD2 | TRBJ2-2 | NA | TRBV12-3/TRBV12-4 | 15 | CASSSSGGAVGELFF | TGTGCCAGCAGTTCTAGCGGGGGGGCCGTCGGGGAGCTGTTTTTT
NA | TRBJ1-4 | NA | TRBV27 | 16 | CASSLRGSIANEKLFF | TGTGCCAGCAGTTTACGTGGGTCTATTGCTAATGAAAAACTGTTTTTT
TRBD1 | TRBJ1-1 | few | TRBV12-3/TRBV12-4 | 13 | CASARTGRTEAFF | TGTGCCAGCGCCCGGACAGGTCGCACTGAAGCTTTCTTT
NA | TRBJ2-1 | NA | TRBV24-1 | 11 | CAYSDGGSQFF | TGTGCCTACAGCGACGGGGGATCGCAGTTCTTC
TRBD1 | TRBJ2-3 | many | TRBV20-1 | 22 | CSARAAAGSTGGQMTSTDTQYF | TGCAGTGCTAGGGCGGCCGCGGGTTCTACAGGGGGACAGATGACTAGCACAGATACGCAGTATTTT
NA | TRBJ2-2 | NA | TRBV20-1 | 13 | CSARPSYTGELFF | TGCAGTGCTCGACCTAGCTACACCGGGGAGCTGTTTTTT